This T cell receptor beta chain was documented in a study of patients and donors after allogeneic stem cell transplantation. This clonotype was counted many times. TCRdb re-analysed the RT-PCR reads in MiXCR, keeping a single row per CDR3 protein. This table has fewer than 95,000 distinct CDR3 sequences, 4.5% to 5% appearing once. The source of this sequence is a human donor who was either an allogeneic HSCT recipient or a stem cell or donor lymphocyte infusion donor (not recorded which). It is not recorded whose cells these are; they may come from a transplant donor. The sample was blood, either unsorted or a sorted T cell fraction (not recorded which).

The DNA for the CDR3 is TGTGCCAGCAGTTCAGACAGGGTTTTGGGCACTGAAGCTTTCTTT. Translating it yields CASSSDRVLGTEAFF. The chain links TRBV27 to TRBJ1-1; TRBD1 matches at 7 bases. Germline CDR1 MNHEY, CDR2 SMNVEV (reference sequence). CDR3 length equals 15 residues. J was trimmed by 4 bases and V by 4 bases; bases with no gene match: 9.